Listed here is a single T cell receptor (beta chain). These data belong to a study of OX40 agonist ivuxolimab in advanced cancers. About the research overall: Hepatocellular carcinoma, melanoma, renal cell or head and neck cancer was diagnosed in the dose-escalation patients.

J lost 8 bases, V lost 4 bases, and 6 bases had no gene match. The germline CDR1 and CDR2 sequences are LGHNA and YNFKEQ. The CDR3 is 13 amino acids. The repertoire was sequenced with immunoSEQ multiplex PCR; TCRdb's copy has only in-frame clones and lacks some. The table shows 55,000 to 70,000 clones, with 86% occurring only once. Sample: CD4+ or CD8+ T cells sorted from blood, taken in a trial of the OX40 agonist ivuxolimab. V is TRBV4-2 and J is TRBJ1-2; the match to TRBD1 covers 8 bases. The clonotype comes from an adult with an advanced solid tumor such as melanoma, head and neck, liver or kidney cancer. CDR3 sequence: CASSPRDRRGYTF. CDR3 bases: TGTGCCAGCAGCCCTCGGGACAGGAGGGGCTACACCTTC.